The entry that follows covers one TCR beta chain sequence. These data belong to a study of blood T cell repertoires in COVID-19. Study as a whole: The United States, Italy and Spain supplied acute and convalescent COVID-19 samples.

Per the original methods: Amplification of reference gene primers was used by the study to estimate nucleated cell counts. Clones were sequenced by immunoSEQ multiplex PCR, and TCRdb holds only the in-frame ones, with some missing. The V and J calls and the clone size are those of that table, but D and trimming were determined from the DNA. The table lists about 100,000 clones, almost 80% of them singletons. The V gene's germline CDR1 is SGHTA and CDR2 FQGNSA. Trimming at V came to 5 bases and at J to 2 bases, leaving 5 bases not matched to a gene. The CDR3 consists of 14 residues. The sequenced sample consisted of peripheral blood. The chain employs TRBV7-2 and TRBJ2-5; 7 bases match TRBD2. The sequence was collected from a man in his 70s with active or convalescent COVID-19. The CDR3 DNA sequence: TGTGCCAGCAGCCTGGGACTATTGCAAGAGACCCAGTACTTC. The encoded protein is CASSLGLLQETQYF.